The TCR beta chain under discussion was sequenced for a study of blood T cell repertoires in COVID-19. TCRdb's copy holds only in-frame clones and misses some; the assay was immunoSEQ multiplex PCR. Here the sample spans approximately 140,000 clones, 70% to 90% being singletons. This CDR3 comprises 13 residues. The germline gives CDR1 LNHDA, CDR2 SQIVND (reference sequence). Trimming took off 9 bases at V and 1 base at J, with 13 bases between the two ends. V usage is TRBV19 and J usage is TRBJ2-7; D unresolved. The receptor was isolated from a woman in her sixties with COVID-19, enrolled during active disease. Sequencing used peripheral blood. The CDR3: CASSAGRSYEQYF. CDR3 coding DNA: TGTGCCAGCTCGGCAGGTAGATCCTACGAGCAGTACTTC.